This T cell receptor (beta chain) stems from a study of beta chain features in type 1 diabetes. Since all of the isolated RNA was reverse transcribed, expressed TCRB transcripts were what got sequenced. Sequenced by immunoSEQ multiplex PCR; TCRdb stores in-frame clones only, minus some. The table shows about 620,000 clones, with about 16% occurring only once. Germline V gene data show CDR1 as SGHDT and CDR2 as YYEEEE. CDR3 size: 15 residues. Trimming pared 1 base from V and 2 bases from J, leaving 12 bases between. This clone occurred a few times. Sequenced input: naive CD4+ T cells from blood. The TCR comes from a man aged 18 to 29 in good health. This chain uses TRBV5-6 with TRBJ2-5, with D perhaps matching TRBD1 or TRBD2 (5 bases each). CDR3 in amino acids: CASSLSPGQQETQYF. The CDR3, as DNA: TGTGCCAGCAGCTTGTCCCCGGGGCAACAAGAGACCCAGTACTTC.